This T cell receptor (beta chain) was identified during a study of chemoradiotherapy in HPV16-positive cancers. About the research overall: Candidate HPV-specific T-cell clones and common TCR motifs came from functional assays in a couple of HPV16-positive patients.

The table came from immunoSEQ multiplex PCR; TCRdb's copy has only in-frame clones and leaves some out. Of about 7,200 clones in the sample, about three quarters were seen once. Overall study results and limits: Candidate HPV-specific clones and E7-related TCR motifs grew in tumor during treatment. Only two HPV16-positive patients supplied the functional HPV-specificity definition.

Trimming pared 4 bases from V and 6 bases from J, leaving 13 bases between. The CDR3 runs to 14 residues. Germline lookup yields CDR1 SNHLY and CDR2 FYNNEI. Note on this clone: The target antigen is unknown.

Samples were taken several times over chemoradiotherapy. Sampling took place from a patient who underwent chemoradiotherapy. The sequence was obtained from a human donor with HPV-associated anogenital cancer. The chain links TRBV2 to TRBJ1-5, with D tentatively TRBD1 (5 bases). The chain's CDR3 is CASSGATAGQPQHF. CDR3 in DNA: TGTGCCAGCAGTGGAGCGACAGCGGGTCAGCCCCAGCATTTT.